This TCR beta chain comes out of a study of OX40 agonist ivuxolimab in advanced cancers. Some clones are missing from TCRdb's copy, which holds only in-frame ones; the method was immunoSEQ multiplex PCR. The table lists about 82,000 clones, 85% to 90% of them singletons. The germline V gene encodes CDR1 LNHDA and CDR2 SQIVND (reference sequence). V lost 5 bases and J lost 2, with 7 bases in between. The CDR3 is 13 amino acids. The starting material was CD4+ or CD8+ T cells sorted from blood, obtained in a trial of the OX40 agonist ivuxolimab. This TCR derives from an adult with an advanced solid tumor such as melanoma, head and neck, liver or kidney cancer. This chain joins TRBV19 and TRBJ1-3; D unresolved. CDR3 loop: CASSLGPGNTIYF. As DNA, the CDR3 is TGTGCCAGTAGTTTAGGCCCTGGAAACACCATATATTTT.